This TCR beta chain was identified in a study of blood T cell repertoires in COVID-19. Whole-study context: Samples of COVID-19 (acute and convalescent) were obtained from the United States, Italy and Spain. In each case, the material was cDNA or gDNA derived from T cells, B-cell-depleted T cells, or PBMCs.

This CDR3 has 13 amino acids. Germline values: CDR1 SGHTA, CDR2 FQGNSA. Trimming stripped 3 bases from V and 4 bases from J, with 9 bases between. This clone appeared a few times. In the original analysis: Amplification of reference gene primers was used by the study to estimate nucleated cell counts. Repertoires were generated with immunoSEQ multiplex PCR, while TCRdb's copy carries only in-frame clones and drops some. V and J calls and clone size are given by that table; D and trimming were obtained from the DNA. The data contain 65,000 to 70,000 clones, 80% to 85% of them seen just once; the ten biggest clones take up about 4.4%.

The sequencing sample was made of peripheral blood. The J gene is TRBJ1-1, the V gene TRBV7-2; D call uncertain. This sequence was found in a woman in her sixties or seventies with acute or convalescent COVID-19. CDR3 amino acids: CASSFERGTEAFF. The DNA of the CDR3 is TGTGCCAGCAGCTTTGAACGGGGCACTGAAGCTTTCTTT. The full variable domain, rest sourced from reference TRBV7-2 and TRBJ1-1, is GAGVSQSPSNKVTEKGKDVELRCDPISGHTALYWYRQSLGQGLEFLIYFQGNSAPDKSGLPSDRFSAERTGGSVSTLTIQRTQQEDSAVYLCASSFERGTEAFFGQGTRLTVV.